This paragraph reports one T cell receptor (beta chain). This sample stems from a study of cytomegalovirus exposure and HLA in healthy donors. Germline values: CDR1 SGHNT, CDR2 YYREEE (reference sequence). The CDR3 is made up of 14 amino acids. V lost 4 bases and J 1 base, leaving 11 bases between the germline ends. Primers for the PCR totalled 60 Vbeta and 13 Jbeta. Assay used: immunoSEQ multiplex PCR; TCRdb lists only in-frame clones, some missing. The sample carries some 170,000 clones, roughly 76% recorded once. This clonotype was obtained from a woman between 18 and 29 years old in good health and CMV-seropositive. The sample taken for sequencing was PBMCs. The chain has TRBV5-4 and TRBJ1-1, with D unclear. DNA of the CDR3: TGTGCCAGCAGCCCCCTGAGGGAGAACACTGAAGCTTTCTTT. Protein sequence: CASSPLRENTEAFF.